Sequencing of this TCR beta chain was carried out in a study of vaccination effects on CD4 cells after COVID-19. For the study at large: Samples gathered post-vaccine arrived a median of 72 days past the second dose. PBMC were cultured at some 2.1 million per well with about 10 IU/ml IL-2 and 9 to 10 ug/ml peptides.

Remarks on this clone: Antigen specificity is unknown.

V lost 0 bases and J lost 6, with 8 bases in between. Germline V CDR1 and CDR2: MGHRA, YSYEKL. The CDR3 has 13 amino acids. Assay used: immunoSEQ multiplex PCR; TCRdb lists only in-frame clones, some missing. The table has just over 55,000 clones, around 73% seen once. Culture proceeded for approximately 10 days, and CD4+ T cells were then isolated. The cohort was immunized with two doses of either the BNT162b2 or mRNA-1273 vaccine. Days 3 and 7 were when half the medium was replaced with IL-2 medium. General observations from the study: Sampling in the study covered few convalescent patients and included no early post-infection timepoints.

The origin of this receptor is a human donor who received a COVID-19 vaccine. Specimen: CD4+ T cells from PBMCs cultured without peptide, collected after COVID-19 vaccination. The chain is built from TRBV4-1 and TRBJ1-2; no clear D gene. The CDR3 DNA reads as TGCGCCAGCAGCCAAGATTTCGGGAATGGCTACACCTTC. It encodes CASSQDFGNGYTF.